The 3 T cell receptor beta chains below come from one sample, sequenced in a study of CD8+ T cells in alopecia areata. Treatment denoted: oral pan-JAK inhibitor, 5-10 mg twice daily. Extraction of RNA preceded its reverse transcription into cDNA, which served as the sequencing template. Assay: immunoSEQ multiplex PCR; the TCRdb copy retains only in-frame clones and omits some. The repertoire holds over 150,000 clones, with roughly 50% as singletons. The sequences come from CD8+ T cells sorted from blood, collected at week 24, from a patient treated with tofacitinib. Every receptor here comes from a human donor with alopecia areata.

The rearrangement uses TRBV9 and TRBJ1-5; D is unclear. Germline CDR1 SGDLS, CDR2 YYNGEE. The V end lost 9 bases, the J end lost 4 bases, and 11 bases lay between the germline ends. This CDR3 contains 12 residues. CDR3 nucleotide sequence: TGTGCCACCACAGCGGGAAATCAGCCCCAGCATTTT. It translates to CATTAGNQPQHF.

The V and J genes are TRBV29-1 and TRBJ2-7; 7 bases agree with TRBD1. Germline CDR1 SQVTM, CDR2 ANQGSEA. The CDR3 loop spans 14 amino acids. The junction had 6 bases not matched to a gene; V was cut back by 2 bases and J by 2 bases. Here the CDR3 DNA reads TGCAGCGTTGAATACAGGGGAATGCCCTACGAGCAGTACTTC. Translated, it gives CSVEYRGMPYEQYF.

This clone has more than one count but fewer than ten. This specimen includes other DNA sequences encoding the same CDR3. The chain employs TRBV29-1 and TRBJ1-1; D unresolved. Germline assignment: CDR1 SQVTM and CDR2 ANQGSEA. The V and J ends lost 6 bases and 1 base respectively, with 6 bases between them. There are 11 residues in the CDR3. In DNA, the CDR3 is TGCAGCGTAGAACAGAACACTGAAGCTTTCTTT. It translates to CSVEQNTEAFF.